A selection of T cell receptor beta chains follows, all from one sample in a study of blood T cell repertoires in COVID-19. Clones were read by immunoSEQ multiplex PCR, and TCRdb kept only the in-frame ones, dropping some. The table shows approximately 240,000 clones, with almost 85% occurring only once. The specimen sequenced was peripheral blood. These receptors all come from a man between 50 and 59 years old with acute or convalescent COVID-19. Each CDR3 is given with its conserved first and last residue. Fields, in order: CDR3 protein, CDR3 DNA, J gene, clone size, V gene, D gene. D genes are given only for firm matches. Not all rows give a size; the values are once, few, many and, for expanded clones, a class.

CDR3: CASSSFPSGGMIGVHEQFF
DNA: TGTGCCAGCAGCTCATTTCCTAGCGGGGGGATGATTGGGGTGCATGAGCAGTTCTTC
J: TRBJ2-1
size: -
V: TRBV5-4
D: TRBD2

CDR3: CASSFPSGGVYEQYF
DNA: TGTGCCAGCAGCTTTCCCTCAGGGGGCGTCTACGAGCAGTACTTC
J: TRBJ2-7
size: once
V: TRBV7-9
D: TRBD1

CDR3: CASRIGVGLYGYTF
DNA: TGTGCCAGCAGAATAGGGGTGGGGCTCTATGGCTACACCTTC
J: TRBJ1-2
size: -
V: TRBV6-5
D: -

CDR3: CASSELDRGNSPLHF
DNA: TGTGCCAGCAGTGAACTCGACAGGGGTAATTCACCCCTCCACTTT
J: TRBJ1-6
size: -
V: TRBV6-1
D: TRBD1

CDR3: CASSTRTDGARGEQFF
DNA: TGTGCCAGCAGCACGCGGACAGACGGGGCCAGGGGTGAGCAGTTCTTC
J: TRBJ2-1
size: -
V: TRBV9
D: -

CDR3: CAGGDIGEQFF
DNA: TGTGCCGGGGGGGATATCGGTGAGCAGTTCTTC
J: TRBJ2-1
size: -
V: TRBV7-9
D: TRBD2

CDR3: CASSVWDRDTDTQYF
DNA: TGTGCCAGCAGCGTTTGGGACAGGGACACAGATACGCAGTATTTT
J: TRBJ2-3
size: few
V: TRBV9
D: TRBD1

CDR3: CASSIAGERETQYF
DNA: TGTGCCAGCAGTATAGCGGGAGAGAGGGAGACCCAGTACTTC
J: TRBJ2-5
size: -
V: TRBV13
D: TRBD2

CDR3: CASSPRGFAENSPLHF
DNA: TGTGCCAGCAGCCCGCGAGGCTTCGCGGAAAATTCACCCCTCCACTTT
J: TRBJ1-6
size: -
V: TRBV7-9
D: -

CDR3: CAQRVDQPQHF
DNA: TGCGCCCAGCGGGTAGATCAGCCCCAGCATTTT
J: TRBJ1-5
size: -
V: TRBV4-1
D: -

CDR3: CATRRRGRATNEKLFF
DNA: TGTGCCACCAGGAGGCGGGGACGAGCAACTAATGAAAAACTGTTTTTT
J: TRBJ1-4
size: -
V: TRBV24-1
D: -

CDR3: CASSFRGTENTEAFF
DNA: TGTGCCAGCAGCTTCCGCGGGACAGAGAACACTGAAGCTTTCTTT
J: TRBJ1-1
size: -
V: TRBV11-3
D: TRBD1

CDR3: CASSPLAGGPNEQYF
DNA: TGCGCCAGCAGCCCGTTAGCGGGAGGGCCGAACGAGCAGTACTTC
J: TRBJ2-7
size: -
V: TRBV5-1
D: TRBD2

CDR3: CASSLIAVEDNEQFF
DNA: TGTGCCAGCAGTCTTATAGCGGTTGAGGACAATGAGCAGTTCTTC
J: TRBJ2-1
size: -
V: TRBV6-5
D: -

CDR3: CASRTSPGDTQYF
DNA: TGCGCCAGCCGGACTAGCCCGGGAGATACGCAGTATTTT
J: TRBJ2-3
size: few
V: TRBV4-1
D: TRBD2

CDR3: CASKVGGISYEQYF
DNA: TGTGCCAGCAAAGTCGGGGGGATCTCCTACGAGCAGTACTTC
J: TRBJ2-7
size: -
V: TRBV2
D: TRBD2

CDR3: CASRRLAANEQFF
DNA: TGTGCCAGCAGGAGACTAGCGGCCAATGAGCAGTTCTTC
J: TRBJ2-1
size: -
V: TRBV12-3/TRBV12-4
D: TRBD2

CDR3: CASAQGNTEAFF
DNA: TGCGCCAGTGCACAGGGGAACACTGAAGCTTTCTTT
J: TRBJ1-1
size: -
V: TRBV5-1
D: -

CDR3: CASSPIMAGDTGELFF
DNA: TGTGCCAGCTCACCCATCATGGCGGGGGACACCGGGGAGCTGTTTTTT
J: TRBJ2-2
size: -
V: TRBV18
D: TRBD2

CDR3: CASSRQGASYNEQFF
DNA: TGTGCCAGCAGTAGACAGGGGGCTTCCTACAATGAGCAGTTCTTC
J: TRBJ2-1
size: -
V: TRBV9
D: TRBD1

CDR3: CASSEATGVREKLFF
DNA: TGTGCCAGCAGTGAGGCCACAGGGGTACGGGAAAAACTGTTTTTT
J: TRBJ1-4
size: -
V: TRBV2
D: TRBD1

CDR3: CASSALAGVGYEQYF
DNA: TGTGCCAGCAGCGCCTTAGCGGGAGTAGGGTACGAGCAGTACTTC
J: TRBJ2-7
size: -
V: TRBV9
D: TRBD2